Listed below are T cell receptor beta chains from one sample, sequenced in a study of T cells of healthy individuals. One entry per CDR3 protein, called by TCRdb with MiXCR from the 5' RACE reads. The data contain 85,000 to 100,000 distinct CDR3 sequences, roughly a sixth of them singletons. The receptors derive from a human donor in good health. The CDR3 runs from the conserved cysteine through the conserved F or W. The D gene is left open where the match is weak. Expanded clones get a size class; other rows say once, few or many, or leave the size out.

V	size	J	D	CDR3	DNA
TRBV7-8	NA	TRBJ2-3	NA	CASSLARGGTDTQYF	TGTGCCAGCAGCTTAGCGCGCGGGGGCACAGATACGCAGTATTTT
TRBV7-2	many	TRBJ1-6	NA	CASSPTLYSPLHF	TGTGCCAGCAGCCCCACCCTGTATTCACCCCTCCACTTT
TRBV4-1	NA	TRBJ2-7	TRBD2	CASSQDLGLAGGDYEQYF	TGCGCCAGCAGCCAAGATTTAGGACTAGCGGGGGGGGACTACGAGCAGTACTTC
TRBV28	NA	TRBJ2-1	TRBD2	CASSLRLAGGVNEQFF	TGTGCCAGCAGTCTTCGACTAGCGGGAGGGGTAAATGAGCAGTTCTTC
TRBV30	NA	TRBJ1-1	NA	CAWSVDSRTEAFF	TGTGCCTGGAGTGTAGACAGCCGCACTGAAGCTTTCTTT
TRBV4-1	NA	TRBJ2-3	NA	CASSQEMGEDTQYF	TGCGCCAGCAGCCAAGAGATGGGAGAAGATACGCAGTATTTT
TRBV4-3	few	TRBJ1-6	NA	CASSQEGGFNSPLHF	TGCGCCAGCAGCCAAGAGGGGGGATTCAATTCACCCCTCCACTTT
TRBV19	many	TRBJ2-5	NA	CASSIQLGGFQETQYF	TGTGCCAGTAGTATCCAACTAGGGGGATTCCAAGAGACCCAGTACTTC
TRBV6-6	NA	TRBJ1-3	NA	CAIQTGNSGNTIYF	TGTGCCATCCAAACAGGAAACTCTGGAAACACCATATATTTT
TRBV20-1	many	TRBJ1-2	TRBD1	CSAPPKTGGLNGYTF	TGCAGTGCCCCCCCCAAGACAGGGGGCCTTAATGGCTACACCTTC
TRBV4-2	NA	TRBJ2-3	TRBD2	CASSQGLAGGEDTQYF	TGTGCCAGCAGCCAAGGACTAGCGGGAGGTGAGGATACGCAGTATTTT
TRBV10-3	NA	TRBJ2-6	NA	CAISGPSSSGANVLTF	TGTGCCATCAGTGGCCCGAGTAGCTCTGGGGCCAACGTCCTGACTTTC
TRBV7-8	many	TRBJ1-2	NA	CASSFGRATYTF	TGTGCCAGCAGCTTCGGCAGGGCTACCTACACCTTC
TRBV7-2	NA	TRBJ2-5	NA	CASSLDREGWSQETQYF	TGTGCCAGCAGCTTAGACAGAGAGGGATGGAGTCAAGAGACCCAGTACTTC
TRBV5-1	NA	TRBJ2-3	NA	CASSPWNGGISTDTQYF	TGCGCCAGCAGCCCATGGAATGGTGGGATTAGCACAGATACGCAGTATTTT
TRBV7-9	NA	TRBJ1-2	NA	CASSPGSGGLYGYTF	TGTGCCAGCAGCCCCGGTTCTGGGGGACTCTATGGCTACACCTTC
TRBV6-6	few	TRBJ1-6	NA	CASSYFGADNSPLHF	TGTGCCAGCAGTTACTTCGGGGCAGATAATTCACCCCTCCACTTT
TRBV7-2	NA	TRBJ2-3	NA	CASSSEGRADTQYF	TGTGCCAGCAGCTCAGAGGGGAGAGCAGATACGCAGTATTTT
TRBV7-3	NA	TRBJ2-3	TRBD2	CASSPGLATTQYF	TGTGCCAGCAGCCCAGGACTAGCTACTACGCAGTATTTT
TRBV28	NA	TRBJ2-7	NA	CATRSLEVGYEQYF	TGTGCCACCAGGTCCCTCGAAGTGGGCTACGAGCAGTACTTC
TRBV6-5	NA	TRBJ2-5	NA	CASRLWGPTETQYF	TGTGCCAGCAGGCTATGGGGACCTACGGAGACCCAGTACTTC
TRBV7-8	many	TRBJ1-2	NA	CASSPRRRYYGYTF	TGTGCCAGCAGCCCGCGCCGGAGATACTATGGCTACACCTTC
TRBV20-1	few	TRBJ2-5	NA	CSATLGDETGTQYF	TGCAGTGCAACGTTAGGGGACGAGACGGGGACCCAGTACTTC
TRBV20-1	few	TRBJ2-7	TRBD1	CSAGRDRANEQYF	TGCAGTGCGGGCCGGGACAGGGCCAACGAGCAGTACTTC
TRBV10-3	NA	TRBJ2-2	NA	CAISLLQGTGELFF	TGTGCCATCAGTTTACTACAGGGAACCGGGGAGCTGTTTTTT
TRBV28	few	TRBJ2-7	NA	CASSFRQYEQYF	TGTGCCAGCAGTTTCCGACAGTACGAGCAGTACTTC
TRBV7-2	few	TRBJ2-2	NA	CASSAQQVSNTGELFF	TGTGCCAGCAGCGCCCAACAGGTGTCGAACACCGGGGAGCTGTTTTTT
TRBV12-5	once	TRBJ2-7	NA	CASGLTLTRGTYEQYF	TGTGCTAGTGGTTTGACCCTGACGCGAGGAACCTACGAGCAGTACTTC
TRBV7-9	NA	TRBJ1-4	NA	CASSSGFGSNNEKLFF	TGTGCCAGCAGCTCAGGGTTTGGCAGCAACAATGAAAAACTGTTTTTT
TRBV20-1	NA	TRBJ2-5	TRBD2	CSAPAGGGETQYF	TGCAGTGCGCCCGCGGGGGGCGGGGAGACCCAGTACTTC
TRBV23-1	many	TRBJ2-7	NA	CASSQSRVQTYEQYF	TGCGCCAGCAGTCAATCCCGCGTACAGACCTACGAGCAGTACTTC